This T cell receptor (beta chain) was recovered during a study of OX40 agonist ivuxolimab in advanced cancers. General notes on the study: Ivuxolimab was an agonistic, fully human IgG2 monoclonal antibody directed against OX40 (CD134), a costimulatory receptor. Intravenous ivuxolimab was administered to patients every 2 weeks at six dose levels: 0.01, 0.1, 0.3, 1.5, 3 and 10 mg/kg. Of the roughly 52 patients in dose escalation, some 20 had hepatocellular carcinoma, some 15 had melanoma, 9 had renal cell carcinoma and 9 had head and neck cancer. The dose-escalation cohort was over 70% male with a mean age of about 58 years, ranging from roughly 23 to 85. Patients were allowed to have had prior anti-PD-1, anti-PD-L1 or anti-CTLA-4 therapy, and roughly 40% of the dose-escalation patients had previously received checkpoint inhibitors. Three dose-escalation patients achieved partial responses, one with hepatocellular carcinoma and two with cutaneous melanoma. The point of sequencing TCRbeta in the periphery was to test whether ivuxolimab changed TCR sequence diversity and drove clonal T-cell expansion. The paper describes the monotherapy dose-escalation part (N ≈ 51 patients) of the phase I trial of ivuxolimab.

To sequence the TCRbeta CDR3 region, genomic DNA was isolated from the sorted cells. TCRbeta CDR3 regions were sequenced using the immunoSEQ Assay. TCRdb's version of the immuneACCESS table is confined to in-frame rearrangements and falls short of the full clone set. An unresolved V gene accounts for under half of the shortfall where checked; the remainder is of unknown origin. This sample is represented by about 86,000 clones; about 90% of them were singletons. Jointly, the top ten make up roughly 9.3% of the sample. The trial excluded patients who had a history of autoimmune disease or who were on systemic immunosuppression. In every dose cohort, peripheral blood was drawn for TCR sequencing at baseline, cycle 4 day 1, and cycle 7 day 1. Samples came from an open-label, multicenter, first-in-human phase I dose-escalation trial of ivuxolimab. The trial enrolled adults with locally advanced or metastatic head and neck squamous cell, hepatocellular, melanoma or renal cell carcinoma. Before TCR sequencing, CD4+ T cells and CD8+ T cells from peripheral blood were sorted into separate populations.

Results the study describes overall, beyond this receptor: Low levels of normalized T-cell clonal expansion were also seen in some patients who did not respond. Clonal expansion of both CD4+ and CD8+ blood T cells was observed from baseline to week 6 at doses 0.1 to 3.0 mg/kg. The antigen specificity of the peripheral T cells that underwent clonal expansion was not determined. After ivuxolimab, CD8+ T cells had more expanded clones than CD4+ T cells on average. Partial responders in the 0.1-3.0 mg/kg groups had among the lowest normalized peripheral clonal expansion, especially among CD8+ T cells.

Notes on this clone: What antigen it recognizes has not been identified. The record has no base qualities; no much larger clone is one base away.

The clonotype originates from an adult with an advanced solid tumor such as melanoma, head and neck, liver or kidney cancer. The specimen was CD4+ or CD8+ T cells sorted from blood, collected in a trial of the OX40 agonist ivuxolimab.

The CDR3 in this case is CASSVDRGYGYTF. The DNA sequence is TGTGCCAGCAGCGTAGATCGGGGCTATGGCTACACCTTC. Rearrangement joined TRBV9 to TRBJ1-2, with no D gene named confidently. V lost 0 bases and J lost 4 bases; the stretch between them is 7 bases long. The CDR3 spans 13 residues, from the cysteine through the phenylalanine. The sequence is cut down to CDR3 DNA, 39 bases in frame from base 1. CDR1 and CDR2 are read off the germline V gene as SGDLS and YYNGEE.